This T cell receptor (beta chain) was sequenced for a study of graft-versus-host responses after intestinal transplantation. Only in-frame clones appear in the TCRdb table, and some are missing; sequencing was by immunoSEQ multiplex PCR. The table records approximately 37,000 clones, around 90% of them present only once. Trimming at V came to 7 bases and at J to 4 bases, leaving 12 bases not matched to a gene. Germline-derived CDR1 and CDR2 are PRHDT and FYEKMQ (reference sequence). CDR3 length equals 16 residues. Tissue from the graft was processed to free its intraepithelial and lamina propria lymphocytes.

The material sequenced was ileum tissue, taken more than 200 days after intestinal transplant. This receptor was taken from a human patient who received an intestinal transplant, so some T cells may come from the graft donor. The chain carries TRBV13 and TRBJ2-3, with 9 bases lining up with TRBD1. The CDR3 here is CASNKRQQGAADTQYF. The CDR3 nucleotides are TGTGCCAGCAACAAAAGGCAACAGGGGGCGGCAGATACGCAGTATTTT.